A single sample is the source of the 23 T cell receptor beta chains below, sequenced in a study of identical twins. TCRdb re-called the 5' RACE reads through MiXCR, storing one row per CDR3 protein. The table includes some 560,000 distinct CDR3 sequences, around 9.6% detected once. This sample also appeared in a second study, on yellow fever vaccine responses in identical twins.

Sequencing input: PBMCs. The receptors were sampled from a young woman in good health.

This clonotype was detected ten times or more. The chain links TRBV6-5 to TRBJ2-1, with 10 bases identical to TRBD2. V gave up 3 bases and J gave up 4 bases; unmatched junction bases: 9. The CDR3 totals 17 residues. Germline CDR1 reads MNHEY; CDR2 reads SVGAGI. In DNA form, the CDR3 reads TGTGCCAGCAGTTATTCCCTTAGCGGGAGGAGATACAATGAGCAGTTCTTC. It translates to CASSYSLSGRRYNEQFF.

This clonotype was observed many times. This sequence joins TRBV18 and TRBJ2-5; D remains ambiguous. V was trimmed by 3 bases and J by 0 bases, leaving 5 bases between them. The germline V gene has CDR1 KGHSH and CDR2 LQKENI. This CDR3 has 13 amino acids. The CDR3 protein is CASSPPNQETQYF. For the CDR3, the DNA is TGTGCCAGCTCACCTCCAAACCAAGAGACCCAGTACTTC.

The gene calls are TRBV5-1 and TRBJ2-1, with D unclear. Trimming pared 4 bases from V and 6 bases from J, leaving 8 bases between. The CDR3 is 12 residues long. Per germline, CDR1 SGHRS and CDR2 YFSETQ. The CDR3 nucleotides are TGCGCCAGCAGCCGTGTAAGCAATGAGCAGTTCTTC. It codes for CASSRVSNEQFF.

This CDR3 reads CASSYGWRAGSYNEQFF. The CDR3, as DNA: TGTGCCAGCAGTTACGGGTGGCGGGCTGGGTCCTACAATGAGCAGTTCTTC. This chain links TRBV6-2 or TRBV6-3 with TRBJ2-1, with a weak D call TRBD2 (5 bases). From germline, CDR1 is MNHEY and CDR2 SVGEGT. The V end was cut by 2 bases, the J end by 1 base, with 15 bases between. The CDR3 sequence is 17 residues long.

The chain couples TRBV7-2 to TRBJ2-5, with D possibly matching TRBD1 (6 bases). The CDR3 has 16 residues. The germline V and J ends were trimmed by 2 bases and 4 bases, with 17 bases remaining between them. Germline lookup yields CDR1 SGHTA and CDR2 FQGNSA. The CDR3 spells CASSLRGVGAGETQYF. The CDR3 nucleotides are TGTGCCAGCAGCTTACGCGGTGTGGGGGCGGGAGAGACCCAGTACTTC.

This clonotype was detected many times. The rearrangement uses TRBV11-2 and TRBJ2-2, with TRBD2 matching 10 bases. Unmatched junction bases numbered 13, after V lost 5 bases and J lost 4 bases. The CDR3 runs 18 residues. Germline values: CDR1 SGHAT, CDR2 FQNNGV. CDR3 nucleotides: TGTGCCAGCAGCGAGGATAATCTAGCGGGAGTTGTCACCGGGGAGCTGTTTTTT. It specifies CASSEDNLAGVVTGELFF. Variable domain in full (rest from reference TRBV11-2 and TRBJ2-2): EAGVAQSPRYKIIEKRQSVAFWCNPISGHATLYWYQQILGQGPKLLIQFQNNGVVDDSQLPKDRFSAERLKGVDSTLKIQPAKLEDSAVYLCASSEDNLAGVVTGELFFGEGSRLTVL.

This clonotype was picked up many times. The rearrangement links TRBV7-2 to TRBJ2-3, with D hard to call. Germline V gene data show CDR1 as SGHTA and CDR2 as FQGNSA. The CDR3 consists of 14 residues. The V end was cut by 5 bases, the J end by 5 bases, with 14 bases between. The CDR3 loop is CASSRNDPGDTQYF. For the CDR3, the DNA is TGTGCCAGCAGCCGCAATGACCCGGGAGATACGCAGTATTTT.

This clonotype occurred many times. This chain connects TRBV4-3 to TRBJ2-7; tentative D call: TRBD2 (5 bases). Looked up from germline, CDR1 is LGHNA and CDR2 is YSLEER. The CDR3 loop spans 15 amino acids. Trimming cost V 0 bases and J 7 bases, with 16 bases left between them. The CDR3 reads CASSQEHVVTGEQYF. DNA for the CDR3: TGCGCCAGCAGCCAAGAGCACGTGGTCACGGGGGAGCAGTACTTC.

This clonotype was found many times. The chain is built from TRBV5-1 and TRBJ1-5; no firm D call. The CDR3 length is 16 residues. V lost 0 bases and J lost 0, with 10 bases in between. The germline CDR1 and CDR2 sequences are SGHRS and YFSETQ. As DNA, the CDR3 is TGCGCCAGCAGCTTGGAAGGTAGGAATAGCAATCAGCCCCAGCATTTT. Protein product: CASSLEGRNSNQPQHF.

In its sample, this clonotype was seen many times. The chain joins TRBV28 to TRBJ2-3, with D possibly being TRBD1 (5 bases). The CDR3 is 16 amino acids. CDR1 and CDR2 (germline): MDHEN, SYDVKM. V was cut by 3 bases and J by 3 bases, with 16 bases left in between. The CDR3 nucleotides are TGTGCCAGCAGTTTGGTTTTCCAGGGCGCAACAGATACGCAGTATTTT. This encodes CASSLVFQGATDTQYF.

This clonotype has a handful of counts. The chain combines TRBV7-9 with TRBJ2-7; 11 nucleotides align to TRBD2. CDR1 and CDR2 from the germline V gene are SEHNR and FQNEAQ (reference sequence). V was pared by 8 bases and J by 5 bases, with 11 bases of the junction left unmatched. CDR3 size: 15 residues. The CDR3 DNA reads TGTGCCAGCTCGCCACTAGCGGGAGTAAGCCACGAGCAGTACTTC. Translating gives CASSPLAGVSHEQYF. Drawing the rest from reference TRBV7-9 and TRBJ2-7, the complete variable domain is DTGVSQNPRHKITKRGQNVTFRCDPISEHNRLYWYRQTLGQGPEFLTYFQNEAQLEKSRLLSDRFSAERPKGSFSTLEIQRTEQGDSAMYLCASSPLAGVSHEQYFGPGTRLTVT.

There are a few counts of this clonotype. A much larger clone sits a single nucleotide away, making a read error possible. The chain has TRBV5-1 and TRBJ2-7; tentatively, D is TRBD1 (6 bases). The CDR3 spans 12 residues. Germline assignment: CDR1 SGHRS and CDR2 YFSETQ. Trimming shortened V by 1 base and J by 6 bases, and 8 bases separated the two germline ends. The CDR3 loop is CASSLSGAEQYF. The DNA of the CDR3 is TGCGCCAGCAGCTTGTCAGGGGCCGAGCAGTACTTC.

The V and J genes are TRBV7-3 and TRBJ2-3; TRBD2 agrees at 7 bases. The CDR3 is made up of 15 amino acids. In germline, CDR1 is SGHTA, CDR2 FQGTGA. V lost 1 base to trimming and J lost 5 bases; unmatched junction nucleotides: 6. DNA for the CDR3: TGTGCCAGCAGCTTAAGGGGGGGGGTTATAGATACGCAGTATTTT. Translation gives CASSLRGGVIDTQYF.

This clonotype was detected only a few times. V usage is TRBV6-1 and J usage is TRBJ2-3, with TRBD1 as a possible D gene (6 bases). Between the trimmed V and J ends, which lost 6 bases and 3 bases, there was a span of 13 bases. Germline assignment: CDR1 MNHNS and CDR2 SASEGT. CDR3 size: 14 residues. CDR3 in DNA: TGTGCCAGCAGGTCTCCAGGGGCAACAGATACGCAGTATTTT. Its translation: CASRSPGATDTQYF.

Details on this clonotype: This may come from a read error, since a much larger clone is one base off. This chain links TRBV4-3 with TRBJ2-5; D assignment may be TRBD1 or TRBD2 (6 bases each). This CDR3 contains 15 residues. Germline V gene sequence: CDR1 LGHNA, CDR2 YSLEER. Trimming took off 1 base at V and 5 bases at J, with 14 bases between the two ends. The CDR3: CASSQVARGPETQYF. CDR3 nucleotide sequence: TGCGCCAGCAGCCAAGTGGCCCGGGGGCCTGAGACCCAGTACTTC.

This clonotype was counted a few times. The chain combines TRBV15 with TRBJ2-7; 10 bases are a match to TRBD2. Germline V gene lookup returns CDR1 LNHNV and CDR2 YYDKDF (reference sequence). The CDR3 consists of 16 residues. The V and J ends lost 1 base and 3 bases, in that order; junction bases with no gene match: 6. CDR3 region: CATSRGGLAGVYEQYF. The CDR3 nucleotides read TGTGCCACCAGCAGAGGGGGGCTAGCGGGAGTCTACGAGCAGTACTTC.

The CDR3 region has the DNA TGCAGCGTTGAATTTGCCTCCGAGCAGTACTTC. Its protein product is CSVEFASEQYF. This chain links TRBV29-1 with TRBJ2-7; D is undetermined. The V end was cut by 2 bases, the J end by 6 bases, with 8 bases between. The CDR3 is 11 residues long. Looked up from germline, CDR1 is SQVTM and CDR2 is ANQGSEA.

This clonotype was observed at least ten times. V and J are TRBV12-3 or TRBV12-4 and TRBJ2-2; 9 bases are a match to TRBD1. The CDR3 spans 15 residues. J was trimmed by 4 bases and V by 5 bases; bases with no gene match: 5. This CDR3 is CASSTGQGITGELFF. CDR3 bases: TGTGCCAGCAGTACGGGACAGGGAATCACCGGGGAGCTGTTTTTT.

In this sample, this clonotype turned up a few times. The chain recombines TRBV2 with TRBJ2-3; 9 bases line up with TRBD2. The CDR3 covers 15 residues. The V and J ends lost 7 bases and 0 bases, in that order; junction bases with no gene match: 5. CDR1 is SNHLY, CDR2 FYNNEI, per germline. CDR3 region: CASIRRGGSTDTQYF. As DNA, the CDR3 is TGTGCCAGCATCAGGCGGGGGGGGAGCACAGATACGCAGTATTTT. The variable domain in full, with the rest retrieved from reference TRBV2 and TRBJ2-3, is EPEVTQTPSHQVTQMGQEVILRCVPISNHLYFYWYRQILGQKVEFLVSFYNNEISEKSEIFDDQFSVERPDGSNFTLKIRSTKLEDSAMYFCASIRRGGSTDTQYFGPGTRLTVL.

The gene calls are TRBV12-3 or TRBV12-4 and TRBJ2-6, with unresolved D. The germline V and J ends were trimmed by 8 bases and 0 bases, with 8 bases remaining between them. The CDR3 spans 14 residues. The CDR3 reads CASGPGSGANVLTF. The CDR3 nucleotides read TGTGCCAGCGGACCGGGCTCTGGGGCCAACGTCCTGACTTTC.

J is TRBJ2-3 and V is TRBV2, with D perhaps TRBD2 (6 bases). Trimming removed 11 bases at V and 2 bases at J, with 23 bases between. The V gene's germline CDR1 is SNHLY and CDR2 FYNNEI. The CDR3 contains 16 residues. The CDR3 nucleotides read TGTGCCTTGTATGGAACGGGAGAGCCAAACACAGATACGCAGTATTTT. This encodes CALYGTGEPNTDTQYF.

This chain connects TRBV27 to TRBJ1-1, with TRBD1 matching over 8 bases. CDR1 MNHEY and CDR2 SMNVEV come from the germline V gene (reference sequence). Trimming took 3 bases from V and 6 from J; bases not matched to a gene: 15. CDR3 length: 17 residues. The CDR3 loop is CASSLRPGGGQSPEAFF. The CDR3 DNA sequence: TGTGCCAGCAGTTTGAGACCAGGGGGCGGTCAGTCCCCTGAAGCTTTCTTT.

This clonotype was observed a handful of times. The rearrangement joins TRBV3-1 to TRBJ2-7; D might be TRBD1 (6 bases). V lost 7 bases to trimming and J lost 3 bases, with 13 bases between them. The CDR3 sequence is 13 residues long. Per germline, CDR1 LGHDT and CDR2 YNNKEL (reference sequence). The CDR3 loop is CASTPGVGYEQYF. DNA of the CDR3: TGTGCCAGCACCCCAGGGGTGGGCTACGAGCAGTACTTC.